The 11 T cell receptor beta chains reported below all come from one sample, sequenced in a study of tumor-infiltrating lymphocytes in primary liver carcinoma. The input was roughly 0.5 ug total RNA; TCR beta cDNA was made from it with a constant-region primer. Employing slightly modified ARM-PCR, three nested multiplex PCR rounds were run, and these gave rise to the TCR beta libraries. In the first two PCR rounds, TRBV1-TRBV30 forward primers were paired with a C-beta reverse primer, and each round lasted around 10 cycles. One entry per CDR3 protein results from TCRdb running MiXCR on the multiplex PCR reads. The sample yields 48,000 or so distinct CDR3 sequences, about 80% seen once. Taking about 17-33 mg of unsorted bulk tissue, the authors co-extracted RNA and DNA. Sequenced: liver tumor tissue from sampling region 3. Subset: tumor region T3, left-lateral pole. These receptors all stem from a man in his forties or fifties with primary liver carcinoma and hepatitis B virus infection.

Regarding this clonotype: The junction differs from germline at one of its ends, possibly a read error. This rearrangement joins TRBV20-1 to TRBJ1-5; D is possibly TRBD1 (6 bases). Germline CDR1 and CDR2: DFQATT and SNEGSKA (reference sequence). The CDR3 spans 15 residues. The CDR3 DNA reads TGCAGTGCTGTACAGGGAGCGAGGGCGAATCAGCTCCAGCATTTT. It specifies CSAVQGARANQLQHF.

As to this clonotype: A much larger clone lies one base from this, so it may be a read error. The chain couples TRBV2 to TRBJ2-7; no definite D call. The CDR3 is 11 amino acids. Per germline, CDR1 SNHLY and CDR2 FYNNEI. V lost 10 bases and J lost 4, with 11 bases in between. CDR3: CANRGFYEQYF. The CDR3 DNA reads as TGTGCCAACAGAGGTTTTTACGAGCAGTACTTC.

This clonotype was counted ten times or more. The rearrangement uses TRBV4-2 and TRBJ2-5; D gene uncertain. The ends were cut back, 0 bases at V and 4 bases at J, with 12 bases in the middle. The CDR3 loop spans 15 amino acids. Germline V gene data show CDR1 as LGHNA and CDR2 as YNFKEQ. CDR3 nucleotide sequence: TGTGCCAGCAGCCAAGATCGAGGTTTTAGAGAGACCCAGTACTTC. Translating it yields CASSQDRGFRETQYF.

A word on this clonotype: A much larger clone is a single base away; this may be a read error. The rearrangement uses TRBV28 and TRBJ1-2, with TRBD1 identical over 8 bases. Germline V gene data show CDR1 as MDHEN and CDR2 as SYDVKM. This CDR3 is 13 amino acids long. The CDR3 sequence: CDSSSTGGDGYTF. Here the CDR3 DNA reads TGTGACAGCAGCTCCACAGGGGGAGACGGCTACACCTTC.

In the case of this clonotype: The junction shows a germline mismatch at one end, possibly a read error. The chain joins TRBV4-1 to TRBJ1-3; D gene unclear. The CDR3 totals 15 residues. Germline assignment: CDR1 MGHRA and CDR2 YSYEKL. CDR3 region: CASNQEQTGGNTIYF. In DNA, the CDR3 is TGCGCCAGCAACCAAGAGCAGACCGGTGGAAACACCATATATTTC.

Comment on this clonotype: The conserved closing phenylalanine or tryptophan is absent in this CDR3, likely reflecting a read error. The genes are TRBV4-1 and TRBJ2-5; the match to TRBD1 covers 8 bases. With 4 bases clipped from V and 6 bases from J, the junction kept 13 bases outside the gene matches. There are 16 residues in the CDR3. CDR1 MGHRA and CDR2 YSYEKL come from the germline V gene. The CDR3 is CASSRLPPGGRKTQYL. The CDR3, as DNA: TGCGCCAGCAGCCGACTCCCACCAGGGGGCCGTAAGACCCAGTACTTA.

In regard to this clonotype: A junction boundary mismatches the germline segment, possibly from a read error. This chain connects TRBV6-5 to TRBJ2-3, with 9 nucleotides matching TRBD1. Germline V CDR1 and CDR2: MNHEY, SVGAGI. This CDR3 has 16 amino acids. CDR3 amino acids: CVSSYPNRGRADTQYF. In DNA, the CDR3 is TGTGTCAGCAGTTACCCGAACAGGGGGCGAGCAGATACGCAGTATTTT.

Comments on this clonotype: One end of the junction varies from germline; a read error may be responsible. The CDR3 is CASSYAVDGTGELSF. Here the CDR3 DNA reads TGTGCCAGCAGTTACGCGGTGGACGGCACCGGGGAGCTGTCTTTC. The rearrangement links TRBV6-5 to TRBJ2-2; possibly TRBD2 for D (5 bases). The CDR3 is made up of 15 amino acids. Germline loops: CDR1 MNHEY, CDR2 SVGAGI.

This clonotype is a singleton in its sample. One junction end does not reproduce the germline sequence, and a read error may be involved. The CDR3 reads CDSRETSGAGTQYF. The CDR3 nucleotides are TGCGACAGCAGAGAGACTAGCGGGGCGGGGACCCAATACTTC. This chain joins TRBV10-2 and TRBJ2-5; 11 bases line up with TRBD2. Germline CDR1 WSHSY, CDR2 SAAADI. The CDR3 totals 14 residues.

As to this clonotype: This may come from a read error, since a much larger clone is one base off. The V gene is TRBV28, the J gene TRBJ2-1; D call uncertain. CDR1 is MDHEN, CDR2 SYDVKM, per germline. Trimming left V 5 bases short and J 12 bases short, with 11 bases between. The CDR3 is 11 residues long. The CDR3 is CASSASHVQFF. Written as DNA, the CDR3 is TGTGCCAGCAGTGCTAGTCATGTGCAGTTCTTC. The complete variable domain, with remaining parts taken from reference TRBV28 and TRBJ2-1, reads DVKVTQSSRYLVKRTGEKVFLECVQDMDHENMFWYRQDPGLGLRLIYFSYDVKMKEKGDIPEGYSVSREKKERFSLILESASTNQTSMYLCASSASHVQFFGPGTRLTVL.

A note on this clonotype: One end of the junction does not line up with germline, which may come from a read error. The chain is built from TRBV11-2 and TRBJ2-7; D is unclear. CDR1 and CDR2 (germline): SGHAT, FQNNGV. This CDR3 contains 14 residues. CDR3 nucleotides: TGTGTCAGCAGCTTAACTGACGCTTCCTACGAGCATTACTTC. This translates into CVSSLTDASYEHYF.